The next 25 T cell receptor beta chains were all read from a single sample in a study of neoadjuvant nivolumab and ipilimumab in lung cancer. Generated by immunoSEQ multiplex PCR, the TCRdb table keeps only in-frame clones and is missing some. The sample lists 15,000 to 20,000 clones, over 80% occurring once. Sequencing was performed on peripheral blood, taken before neoadjuvant nivolumab, alone or with ipilimumab. These receptor sequences come from an adult with non-small cell lung cancer.

This clone turned up a few times. The chain has TRBV6-6 and TRBJ2-2, with D perhaps matching TRBD1 or TRBD2 (5 bases each). Germline CDR1 reads MNHNY; CDR2 reads SVGAGI (reference sequence). The CDR3 length is 14 residues. The V end was cut by 6 bases, the J end by 8 bases, with 16 bases between. The CDR3 sequence: CASRWDGSGGELFF. Written as DNA, the CDR3 is TGTGCCAGCAGGTGGGACGGTTCTGGGGGGGAGCTGTTTTTT.

The chain employs TRBV29-1 and TRBJ2-3; weak D call: TRBD1 (5 bases). Deletions cut 2 bases from V and 7 bases from J, with 10 bases between. The germline gives CDR1 SQVTM, CDR2 ANQGSEA. This CDR3 has 12 amino acids. CDR3 DNA: TGCAGCGTTGAAAAGGGGTTGAATACGCAGTATTTT. It specifies CSVEKGLNTQYF.

The rearrangement joins TRBV18 to TRBJ2-1; 7 nucleotides line up with TRBD2. The CDR3 has 15 amino acids. V lost 3 bases to trimming and J lost 3 bases; unmatched junction nucleotides: 5. Germline V gives CDR1 KGHSH, CDR2 LQKENI. The CDR3 region has the DNA TGTGCCAGCTCACCTAGAGCGGGACTCTACAATGAGCAGTTCTTC. It translates to CASSPRAGLYNEQFF.

The chain recombines TRBV5-1 with TRBJ2-1; no firm D call. The germline V and J ends were trimmed by 4 bases and 4 bases, with 12 bases remaining between them. The CDR3 totals 14 residues. Germline-derived CDR1 and CDR2 are SGHRS and YFSETQ. CDR3 DNA: TGCGCCAGCAGCCCGCAAACGGAGTACAATGAGCAGTTCTTC. It yields the protein CASSPQTEYNEQFF.

The chain carries TRBV6-1 and TRBJ1-5, with D possibly matching TRBD1 (5 bases). The CDR3 loop spans 15 amino acids. Trimming took 4 bases from V and 0 from J, leaving 10 bases between them. Germline assignment: CDR1 MNHNS and CDR2 SASEGT. CDR3 coding DNA: TGTGCCAGCAGTGCGCAGGGTGGTAGCAATCAGCCCCAGCATTTT. Its translation: CASSAQGGSNQPQHF.

This chain links TRBV29-1 with TRBJ2-1, with 8 bases matching TRBD2. This CDR3 has 12 amino acids. Germline CDR1 reads SQVTM; CDR2 reads ANQGSEA. V lost 6 bases and J lost 6; bases outside the gene matches: 4. CDR3 sequence (DNA): TGCAGCGTCTCGGGGGGGGCCAATGAGCAGTTCTTC. As protein: CSVSGGANEQFF.

The chain is built from TRBV4-2 and TRBJ2-7; TRBD2 aligns across 11 bases. The V segment lost 4 bases and the J segment 7 bases; nucleotides outside the gene matches: 6. Looked up from germline, CDR1 is LGHNA and CDR2 is YNFKEQ. There are 14 residues in the CDR3. CDR3 sequence (DNA): TGTGCCAGCAGCCGCAATAGCGGGAGGGGTGAGCAGTACTTC. Protein sequence: CASSRNSGRGEQYF.

In its sample, this clone was seen once. The V call is TRBV30, the J call TRBJ2-7; D may be TRBD2 (5 bases). The germline CDR1 and CDR2 sequences are GTSNPN and SVGIG (reference sequence). The V gene lost 0 bases and the J gene lost 0 bases, with 6 bases spanning the gap. The CDR3 is made up of 13 amino acids. CDR3 amino acids: CAWSVSGSYEQYF. CDR3 DNA: TGTGCCTGGAGTGTCAGCGGCTCCTACGAGCAGTACTTC.

V usage is TRBV7-9 and J usage is TRBJ2-3; unclear D gene. Trimming took 5 bases from V and 4 from J, leaving 7 bases between them. Germline lookup yields CDR1 SEHNR and CDR2 FQNEAQ (reference sequence). The CDR3 is 12 amino acids. The CDR3 nucleotides are TGTGCCAGCAGCCTTGGGGCAGATACGCAGTATTTT. Translation gives CASSLGADTQYF.

The V gene is TRBV13, the J gene TRBJ2-1, with 8 bases that match TRBD2. V lost 3 bases to trimming and J lost 5 bases; unmatched junction nucleotides: 9. This CDR3 spans 16 amino acids. Per the germline V gene, CDR1 is PRHDT and CDR2 is FYEKMQ (reference sequence). The DNA for the CDR3 is TGTGCCAGCAGCTTTGGTTCGCGGGAGGTCCACAATGAGCAGTTCTTC. Translating gives CASSFGSREVHNEQFF.

The count of this clone is one. V is TRBV15 and J is TRBJ2-1; 12 nucleotides agree with TRBD2. The junction had 12 bases not matched to a gene; V was cut back by 1 base and J by 8 bases. The germline CDR1 and CDR2 sequences are LNHNV and YYDKDF (reference sequence). CDR3 length: 18 residues. CDR3 sequence reads: CATSRVPSGRAIGHEQFF. The CDR3 DNA follows: TGTGCCACCAGCAGAGTCCCTAGCGGGAGGGCAATCGGCCATGAGCAGTTCTTC.

The chain is built from TRBV6-7 and TRBJ2-7; TRBD2 matches at 11 bases. TRBV6-7 is classed as an ORF, of uncertain function. Trimming removed 5 bases from V and 3 bases from J; junction bases left unmatched: 15. The CDR3 has 18 residues. CDR3 in amino acids: CASSPPTGLAGGLYEQYF. The CDR3 nucleotides read TGTGCCAGCAGTCCTCCGACTGGGCTAGCGGGAGGCCTCTACGAGCAGTACTTC.

V gene TRBV11-2 combines with J gene TRBJ2-7; tentatively, D is TRBD1 or TRBD2 (5 bases each). CDR3 length: 14 residues. V lost 1 base and J 7 bases, leaving 14 bases between the germline ends. Germline V gives CDR1 SGHAT, CDR2 FQNNGV. The CDR3 sequence: CASSLAQGVGEQYF. The DNA for the CDR3 is TGTGCCAGCAGCTTAGCGCAGGGAGTGGGGGAGCAGTACTTC.

The chain has TRBV7-6 and TRBJ2-5; D is ambiguous. Germline V gene sequence: CDR1 SGHVS, CDR2 FNYEAQ. The V and J ends lost 3 bases and 1 base respectively, with 6 bases between them. This CDR3 is 13 amino acids long. The CDR3 is CASSFTLQETQYF. Here the CDR3 DNA reads TGTGCCAGCAGCTTTACCCTCCAAGAGACCCAGTACTTC.

This chain joins TRBV2 and TRBJ1-5; 8 nucleotides align to TRBD1. Germline V CDR1 and CDR2: SNHLY, FYNNEI. Unmatched junction bases numbered 6, after V lost 7 bases and J lost 1 base. This CDR3 region has 15 residues. This chain's CDR3 is CASNRQGSSNQPQHF. Written as DNA, the CDR3 is TGTGCCAGCAACCGACAGGGGTCGAGCAATCAGCCCCAGCATTTT.

The chain links TRBV28 to TRBJ1-1; D not certain. Trimming took off 5 bases at V and 4 bases at J, with 8 bases between the two ends. This CDR3 spans 12 amino acids. Germline loops: CDR1 MDHEN, CDR2 SYDVKM. The CDR3, as DNA: TGTGCCAGCAGTCCCCTAATCACTGAAGCTTTCTTT. Its translation: CASSPLITEAFF. The complete variable domain, with remaining parts taken from reference TRBV28 and TRBJ1-1, reads DVKVTQSSRYLVKRTGEKVFLECVQDMDHENMFWYRQDPGLGLRLIYFSYDVKMKEKGDIPEGYSVSREKKERFSLILESASTNQTSMYLCASSPLITEAFFGQGTRLTVV.

V gene TRBV7-2 combines with J gene TRBJ2-7, with TRBD2 identical over 9 bases. The germline CDR1 and CDR2 sequences are SGHTA and FQGNSA. J lost 2 bases, V lost 0 bases, and 14 bases had no gene match. CDR3 length equals 19 residues. The CDR3 nucleotides read TGTGCCAGCAGCTTAGCCGGGACTTGGCTAGCGGGGAACGCCTACGAGCAGTACTTC. It is translated as CASSLAGTWLAGNAYEQYF.

V usage is TRBV4-1 and J usage is TRBJ2-1; D unclear. This CDR3 has 15 amino acids. V lost 4 bases and J lost 0, with 10 bases in between. Germline CDR1 and CDR2: MGHRA and YSYEKL. In DNA form, the CDR3 reads TGCGCCAGCAGCCTAAGCGACAACTCCTACAATGAGCAGTTCTTC. As protein: CASSLSDNSYNEQFF.

The V and J genes are TRBV5-1 and TRBJ2-3; 7 bases align to TRBD1. Germline CDR1 reads SGHRS; CDR2 reads YFSETQ. Trimming at V came to 0 bases and at J to 4 bases, leaving 2 bases not matched to a gene. CDR3 size: 14 residues. The CDR3 bases are TGCGCCAGCAGCTTGGGGGACAGCTCAGATACGCAGTATTTT. It translates to CASSLGDSSDTQYF.

The V and J genes are TRBV18 and TRBJ1-1; D perhaps matches TRBD1 (5 bases). The CDR3 extends over 13 amino acids. The V end lost 0 bases, the J end lost 4 bases, and 6 bases lay between the germline ends. The germline gives CDR1 KGHSH, CDR2 LQKENI. The CDR3 here is CASSPPGGTEAFF. CDR3 nucleotide sequence: TGTGCCAGCTCACCACCGGGGGGCACTGAAGCTTTCTTT. Looking up the rest from reference TRBV18 and TRBJ1-1 gives the full variable domain: NAGVMQNPRHLVRRRGQEARLRCSPMKGHSHVYWYRQLPEEGLKFMVYLQKENIIDESGMPKERFSAEFPKEGPSILRIQQVVRGDSAAYFCASSPPGGTEAFFGQGTRLTVV.

This chain connects TRBV18 to TRBJ2-1; 8 nucleotides line up with TRBD2. The germline CDR1 and CDR2 sequences are KGHSH and LQKENI. The V gene end was trimmed by 2 bases and the J gene end by 5 bases; junction bases not matched to a gene: 8. This CDR3 contains 16 residues. CDR3 region: CASSPTGLASHNEQFF. The DNA of the CDR3 is TGTGCCAGCTCACCAACCGGACTAGCATCACACAATGAGCAGTTCTTC. Variable domain in full (rest from reference TRBV18 and TRBJ2-1): NAGVMQNPRHLVRRRGQEARLRCSPMKGHSHVYWYRQLPEEGLKFMVYLQKENIIDESGMPKERFSAEFPKEGPSILRIQQVVRGDSAAYFCASSPTGLASHNEQFFGPGTRLTVL.

J is TRBJ2-6 and V is TRBV11-2; D is unresolved. Trimming stripped 6 bases from V and 0 bases from J, with 12 bases between. Germline V lookup: CDR1 SGHAT, CDR2 FQNNGV. The CDR3 contains 16 residues. As DNA, the CDR3 is TGTGCCAGCAGTCCGGTCAGCCTCTCTGGGGCCAACGTCCTGACTTTC. Protein product: CASSPVSLSGANVLTF.

This chain uses TRBV5-1 with TRBJ2-3; TRBD1 agrees at 7 bases. V was clipped by 2 bases and J by 3 bases; unmatched bases: 9. The germline gives CDR1 SGHRS, CDR2 YFSETQ. CDR3 length equals 16 residues. CDR3 sequence: CASSFASGGWTDTQYF. As DNA, the CDR3 is TGCGCCAGCAGCTTTGCCTCAGGGGGTTGGACAGATACGCAGTATTTT.

The chain combines TRBV30 with TRBJ2-2; D is possibly TRBD1 (6 bases). This CDR3 has 13 residues. The V gene's germline CDR1 is GTSNPN and CDR2 SVGIG (reference sequence). V dropped 3 bases and J dropped 8 bases, with 13 bases sitting between them. In nucleotides, the CDR3 is TGTGCCTGGAGGCCATACAGGGTGGGGGAGCTGTTTTTT. It codes for CAWRPYRVGELFF.

A few counts support this clone. The chain carries TRBV30 and TRBJ1-1; 9 bases align to TRBD1. Germline CDR1 and CDR2: GTSNPN and SVGIG (reference sequence). CDR3 length: 13 residues. With V trimmed by 5 bases and J by 0 bases, 1 base remained unmatched. CDR3 nucleotides: TGTGCCTGGGGACAGGGGATGAACACTGAAGCTTTCTTT. This translates into CAWGQGMNTEAFF.